The source of this T cell receptor (beta chain) is a study of OX40 agonist ivuxolimab in advanced cancers. Findings and limits, study-wide: Normalized T-cell clonal expansion was also low in a subset of nonresponders.

Excluded were patients having autoimmune disease history or systemic immunosuppression. Blood specimens came from baseline, cycle 4 day 1, and cycle 7 day 1. Method: immunoSEQ multiplex PCR; TCRdb's copy keeps in-frame clones and lacks some. The profile covers tens of thousands of clones, with roughly 87% appearing a single time and 8.5% to 14% taken by the ten largest. Comment on this clone: Its antigen is still unknown.

The CDR3 loop spans 13 amino acids. Germline CDR1 is SGDLS and CDR2 is YYNGEE. V lost 4 bases to trimming and J lost 2 bases; unmatched junction nucleotides: 2. This TCR was sampled from an adult with an advanced solid tumor such as melanoma, head and neck, liver or kidney cancer. Here the sequenced sample was CD4+ or CD8+ T cells sorted from blood, taken in a trial of the OX40 agonist ivuxolimab. The V and J genes are TRBV9 and TRBJ2-7, with TRBD1 identical over 8 bases. The CDR3 is CASSPTGAYEQYF. For the CDR3, the DNA is TGTGCCAGCAGCCCGACAGGGGCCTACGAGCAGTACTTC.